Listed here is a single T cell receptor (beta chain). As yet, its antigen is unknown. The trim removed 6 bases at V and 8 bases at J, leaving 8 bases unmatched. The CDR3 is 14 residues long. Germline assignment: CDR1 SNHLY and CDR2 FYNNEI. Treatment reported: oral pan-JAK inhibitor, 5-10 mg twice daily. The sample comes from a study of CD8+ T cells in alopecia areata. For the study at large: The drug, oral tofacitinib, was given to treated patients at 5 to 10 mg twice daily. Study conclusions and caveats: Numerous expanded lesional clones remained in scalp and blood during tofacitinib. For patients receiving tofacitinib, scalp clonality and expanded CD8+ clones among the top 100 significantly decreased. Alphabeta T cells residing in normal skin are also sequenced in scalp samples.

It was cDNA, reverse transcribed from extracted RNA, that served as the sequencing template. TCRdb's copy holds only in-frame clones and misses some; the assay was immunoSEQ multiplex PCR. The top ten clones hold around 14% of a sample with under 200,000 clones, approximately 62% of them seen once. This specimen was CD4+ T cells sorted from blood, taken at week 24, from a patient treated with tofacitinib. The chain couples TRBV2 to TRBJ1-4, with 8 bases lining up with TRBD1. The origin of this receptor is a human donor with alopecia areata. For the CDR3, the DNA is TGTGCCAGCAGCCGCGACAGGGGAGGGGAAAAACTGTTTTTT. This sequence encodes CASSRDRGGEKLFF.